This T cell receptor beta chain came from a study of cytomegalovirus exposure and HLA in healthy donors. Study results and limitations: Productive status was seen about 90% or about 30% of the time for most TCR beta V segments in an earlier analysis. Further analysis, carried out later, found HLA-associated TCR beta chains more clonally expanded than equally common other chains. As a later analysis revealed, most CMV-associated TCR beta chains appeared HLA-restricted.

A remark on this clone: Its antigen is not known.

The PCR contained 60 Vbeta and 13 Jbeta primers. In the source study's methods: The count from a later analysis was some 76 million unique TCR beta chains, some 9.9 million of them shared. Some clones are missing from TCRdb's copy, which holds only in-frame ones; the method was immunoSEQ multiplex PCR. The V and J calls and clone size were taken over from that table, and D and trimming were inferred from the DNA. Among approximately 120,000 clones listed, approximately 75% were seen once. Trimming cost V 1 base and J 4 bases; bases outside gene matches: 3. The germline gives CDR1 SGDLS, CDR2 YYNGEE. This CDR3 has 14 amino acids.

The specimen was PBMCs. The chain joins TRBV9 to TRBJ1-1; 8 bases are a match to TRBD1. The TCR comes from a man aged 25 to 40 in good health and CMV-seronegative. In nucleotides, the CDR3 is TGTGCCAGCAGCGTAACCACAGGGGGCACTGAAGCTTTCTTT. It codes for CASSVTTGGTEAFF.